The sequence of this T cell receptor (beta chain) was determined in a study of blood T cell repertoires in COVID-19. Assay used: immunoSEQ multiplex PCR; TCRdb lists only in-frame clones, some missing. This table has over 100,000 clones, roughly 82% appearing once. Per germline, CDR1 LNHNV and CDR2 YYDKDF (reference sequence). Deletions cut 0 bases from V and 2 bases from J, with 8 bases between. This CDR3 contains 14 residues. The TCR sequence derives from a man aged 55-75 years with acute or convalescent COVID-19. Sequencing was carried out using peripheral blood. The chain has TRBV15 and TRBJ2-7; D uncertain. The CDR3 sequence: CATSREGLPYEQYF. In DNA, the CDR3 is TGTGCCACCAGCAGAGAGGGCCTCCCCTACGAGCAGTACTTC.